These T cell receptor beta chains were read from a single sample in a study of blood T cell repertoires in COVID-19. Generated by immunoSEQ multiplex PCR, the TCRdb table keeps only in-frame clones and is missing some. The table has over 250,000 clones, 89% seen once; the top ten hold roughly 2.1%. Sample: peripheral blood. The receptors were sampled from a middle-aged man with acute or convalescent COVID-19. The CDR3 runs from the conserved cysteine through the conserved F or W. A D gene is named only where the DNA matches it firmly. Clone size, where shown, is once, few, many, or a class for clones that have expanded.

TRBV25-1	-	TRBJ2-4	11	-	CASSEADIQYF	TGTGCCAGCAGTGAGGCCGACATTCAGTACTTC
TRBV18	-	TRBJ2-7	14	TRBD1	CASSPPNRGYEQYF	TGTGCCAGCTCACCACCGAACAGGGGCTACGAGCAGTACTTC
TRBV29-1	-	TRBJ1-1	14	-	CSVEDWKGETEAFF	TGCAGCGTTGAAGATTGGAAGGGGGAGACTGAAGCTTTCTTT
TRBV7-9	-	TRBJ1-5	17	-	CASSYGAQGHGNQPQHF	TGTGCCAGCAGCTATGGAGCCCAGGGGCACGGCAATCAGCCCCAGCATTTT
TRBV9	-	TRBJ1-4	16	-	CASSPTTRVSNEKLFF	TGTGCCAGCAGCCCGACAACCAGGGTGTCTAATGAAAAACTGTTTTTT
TRBV19	-	TRBJ1-2	17	TRBD1	CASSPWGQGELNYGYTF	TGTGCCAGTAGTCCCTGGGGACAGGGGGAACTTAACTATGGCTACACCTTC
TRBV6-5	-	TRBJ1-2	14	TRBD1	CASSETGGLDGYTF	TGTGCCAGCAGCGAGACAGGGGGATTAGATGGCTACACCTTC
TRBV7-3	few	TRBJ2-3	14	TRBD2	CASSPAGGQDTQYF	TGTGCCAGCAGCCCAGCGGGGGGGCAAGATACGCAGTATTTT
TRBV5-5	-	TRBJ1-5	15	-	CASSLVHNSNQPQHF	TGTGCCAGCAGCTTGGTGCACAATAGCAATCAGCCCCAGCATTTT
TRBV5-4	-	TRBJ2-1	14	TRBD1	CASGVQGSVNEQFF	TGTGCCAGCGGGGTACAGGGGTCAGTGAATGAGCAGTTCTTC
TRBV19	-	TRBJ1-3	15	-	CASSAPQGAGNTIYF	TGTGCCAGTAGCGCCCCTCAAGGGGCTGGAAACACCATATATTTT
TRBV7-6	-	TRBJ2-3	15	-	CASSLDPGLRDTQYF	TGTGCCAGCAGCTTAGATCCAGGGTTAAGAGATACGCAGTATTTT
TRBV30	-	TRBJ1-5	15	TRBD1	CAWNKPGQGNQPQHF	TGTGCCTGGAACAAACCGGGACAGGGGAATCAGCCCCAGCATTTT
TRBV7-3	-	TRBJ2-7	13	-	CASSETGRGEQYF	TGTGCCAGCAGCGAAACAGGTCGGGGGGAGCAGTACTTC
TRBV21-1	once	TRBJ2-7	13	-	CASKGQGNYEQYF	TGTGCCAGCAAAGGACAGGGGAACTACGAGCAGTACTTC
TRBV10-3	-	TRBJ1-1	16	-	CAISDPPSGMNTEAFF	TGTGCCATCAGTGACCCTCCTAGCGGAATGAACACTGAAGCTTTCTTT
TRBV5-1	-	TRBJ2-1	15	-	CASSLAERAYNEQFF	TGCGCCAGCAGCTTGGCCGAGCGGGCCTACAATGAGCAGTTCTTC
TRBV27	-	TRBJ1-1	14	-	CASSFGQGNAEAFF	TGTGCCAGCAGTTTTGGGCAGGGGAACGCTGAAGCTTTCTTT
TRBV4-1	-	TRBJ1-3	15	-	CASSQDESPRNTIYF	TGCGCCAGCAGCCAAGATGAGAGCCCCCGGAACACCATATATTTT
TRBV3-1/TRBV3-2	-	TRBJ1-1	13	-	CASSHTGSTEAFF	TGTGCCAGCAGCCACACAGGGAGTACTGAAGCTTTCTTT
TRBV30	-	TRBJ2-5	14	-	CAWSVGRTQETQYF	TGTGCCTGGAGTGTAGGGCGGACACAAGAGACCCAGTACTTC
TRBV9	-	TRBJ1-3	16	-	CASSVALSRGENTIYF	TGTGCCAGCAGCGTAGCTCTCAGCAGGGGCGAAAACACCATATATTTT
TRBV11-3	-	TRBJ2-5	13	-	CASSFLGEETQYF	TGTGCCAGCAGCTTCCTCGGAGAAGAGACCCAGTACTTC
TRBV5-6	-	TRBJ1-6	14	TRBD1	CASSFGTEVSPLHF	TGTGCCAGCAGCTTTGGGACAGAAGTTTCACCCCTCCACTTT
TRBV29-1	-	TRBJ2-7	13	-	CSVSGVSSYEQYF	TGCAGCGTTTCCGGGGTGAGCTCCTACGAGCAGTACTTC
TRBV14	-	TRBJ1-1	17	TRBD1	CASSLLTGGFGNLGAFF	TGTGCCAGCAGCCTTTTGACAGGGGGCTTTGGAAACTTGGGAGCTTTCTTT
TRBV30	many	TRBJ2-6	16	-	CAWNKTPGVGANVLTF	TGTGCCTGGAACAAAACCCCAGGGGTTGGGGCCAACGTCCTGACTTTC
TRBV9	-	TRBJ2-1	13	-	CASSSDSLNEQFF	TGTGCCAGCAGCTCCGACTCACTCAATGAGCAGTTCTTC
TRBV9	few	TRBJ1-2	13	-	CASSSGPTGGYTF	TGTGCCAGCAGCTCTGGACCTACGGGGGGCTACACCTTC
TRBV5-1	few	TRBJ2-1	14	TRBD1	CASATGTGFNEQFF	TGCGCCAGCGCCACCGGGACAGGCTTCAATGAGCAGTTCTTC
TRBV4-1	-	TRBJ2-7	14	TRBD1	CASSQAGTGSGQYF	TGCGCCAGCAGCCAAGCTGGGACAGGGAGCGGGCAGTACTTC
TRBV2	-	TRBJ1-5	14	-	CASLSQGVNQPQHF	TGTGCCAGCCTCTCCCAGGGTGTCAATCAGCCCCAGCATTTT
TRBV2	-	TRBJ2-7	13	TRBD1	CASSGTGAYEQYF	TGTGCCAGCAGCGGGACAGGGGCCTACGAGCAGTACTTC
TRBV19	-	TRBJ2-4	14	TRBD1	CATGDSLAKNIQYF	TGTGCCACCGGGGACAGCCTAGCCAAAAACATTCAGTACTTC
TRBV6-5	-	TRBJ1-3	15	TRBD1	CASSYSTGSGNTIYF	TGTGCCAGCAGTTACTCGACAGGGTCTGGAAACACCATATATTTT
TRBV20-1	-	TRBJ1-1	11	-	CSSRLDTEAFF	TGCAGTTCCCGACTGGACACTGAAGCTTTCTTT
TRBV10-2	-	TRBJ2-5	13	-	CASLEQAGETQYF	TGCGCCAGCTTGGAACAGGCAGGGGAGACCCAGTACTTC
TRBV5-4	-	TRBJ1-6	16	-	CASSAVGGRGNSPLHF	TGTGCCAGCAGCGCCGTGGGGGGGCGGGGAAATTCACCCCTCCACTTT
TRBV6-2/TRBV6-3	once	TRBJ2-1	17	-	CASSYSPVLQPYNEQFF	TGTGCCAGCAGTTACTCTCCGGTCCTCCAACCCTACAATGAGCAGTTCTTC
TRBV9	-	TRBJ1-1	14	-	CASSVVGRDDEAFF	TGTGCCAGCAGCGTAGTGGGCAGGGATGATGAAGCTTTCTTT
TRBV11-1	-	TRBJ1-2	14	TRBD1	CASSLERTGYGYTF	TGTGCCAGCAGCTTAGAAAGGACAGGCTATGGCTACACCTTC
TRBV7-9	-	TRBJ2-6	19	TRBD1	CASSLLRDRGYFGANVLTF	TGTGCCAGCAGCTTACTCCGGGACAGGGGTTATTTTGGGGCCAACGTCCTGACTTTC
TRBV6-2/TRBV6-3	few	TRBJ1-6	16	TRBD1	CASSRQAGYRGSPLHF	TGTGCCAGCAGCAGACAGGCTGGCTACAGGGGTTCACCCCTCCACTTT
TRBV11-2	-	TRBJ1-2	15	-	CASSPVDTTNYGYTF	TGTGCCAGCAGCCCAGTGGACACAACTAACTATGGCTACACCTTC
TRBV5-1	-	TRBJ2-7	13	-	CASSSGDSYEQYF	TGCGCCAGCAGCTCGGGGGACTCCTACGAGCAGTACTTC
TRBV5-4	-	TRBJ1-2	14	-	CASSLEGSRYGYTF	TGTGCCAGCAGCTTGGAGGGGTCCCGGTATGGCTACACCTTC
TRBV6-5	-	TRBJ1-5	14	TRBD1	CASSYYRGDQPQHF	TGTGCCAGCAGTTATTACAGGGGTGATCAGCCCCAGCATTTT
TRBV27	-	TRBJ2-7	16	-	CASRRMGLQTNYEQYF	TGTGCCAGTCGGAGGATGGGACTTCAGACAAACTACGAGCAGTACTTC
TRBV3-1/TRBV3-2	-	TRBJ1-2	13	-	CASSQTGSYGYTF	TGTGCCAGCAGCCAAACAGGTAGCTATGGCTACACCTTC
TRBV4-2	once	TRBJ1-2	13	TRBD1	CASSQQGGNGYTF	TGTGCCAGCAGCCAACAGGGGGGAAATGGCTACACCTTC
TRBV9	-	TRBJ2-7	15	-	CASSLRTESSYEQYF	TGTGCCAGCAGCTTACGGACAGAGAGCTCCTACGAGCAGTACTTC
TRBV3-1/TRBV3-2	-	TRBJ2-1	14	-	CASKKDPGLSEQFF	TGTGCCAGCAAAAAGGACCCGGGGTTGAGTGAGCAGTTCTTC
TRBV5-8	once	TRBJ1-5	17	-	CASSFPPGEYSNQPQHF	TGTGCCAGCAGCTTCCCCCCAGGTGAATATAGCAATCAGCCCCAGCATTTT
TRBV11-2	-	TRBJ1-1	15	-	CASTPYRAASTEAFF	TGTGCCAGCACCCCATACAGGGCAGCGAGCACTGAAGCTTTCTTT
TRBV6-1	-	TRBJ2-2	15	-	CASSELATNTGELFF	TGTGCCAGCAGTGAATTGGCCACGAACACCGGGGAGCTGTTTTTT
TRBV10-1	-	TRBJ2-1	13	TRBD2	CASSESGGGEQFF	TGCGCCAGCAGTGAGTCTGGCGGGGGTGAGCAGTTCTTC
TRBV30	-	TRBJ1-2	14	TRBD1	CAWSGQGTAYGYTF	TGTGCCTGGAGTGGACAGGGAACTGCCTATGGCTACACCTTC